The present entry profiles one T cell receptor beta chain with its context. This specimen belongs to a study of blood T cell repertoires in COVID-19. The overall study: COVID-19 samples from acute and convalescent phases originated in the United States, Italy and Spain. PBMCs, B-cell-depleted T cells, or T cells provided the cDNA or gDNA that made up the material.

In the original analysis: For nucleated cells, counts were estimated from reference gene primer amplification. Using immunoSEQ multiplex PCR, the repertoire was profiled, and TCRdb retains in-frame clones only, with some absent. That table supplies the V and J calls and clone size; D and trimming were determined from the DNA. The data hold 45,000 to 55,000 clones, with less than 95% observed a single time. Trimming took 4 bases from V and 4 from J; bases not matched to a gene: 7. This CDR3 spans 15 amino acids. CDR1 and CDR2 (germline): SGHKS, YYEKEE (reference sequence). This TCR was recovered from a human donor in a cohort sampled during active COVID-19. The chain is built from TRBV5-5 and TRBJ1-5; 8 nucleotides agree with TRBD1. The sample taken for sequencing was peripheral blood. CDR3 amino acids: CASSNGTGWNQPQHF. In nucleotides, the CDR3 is TGTGCCAGCAGCAACGGGACAGGTTGGAATCAGCCCCAGCATTTT.